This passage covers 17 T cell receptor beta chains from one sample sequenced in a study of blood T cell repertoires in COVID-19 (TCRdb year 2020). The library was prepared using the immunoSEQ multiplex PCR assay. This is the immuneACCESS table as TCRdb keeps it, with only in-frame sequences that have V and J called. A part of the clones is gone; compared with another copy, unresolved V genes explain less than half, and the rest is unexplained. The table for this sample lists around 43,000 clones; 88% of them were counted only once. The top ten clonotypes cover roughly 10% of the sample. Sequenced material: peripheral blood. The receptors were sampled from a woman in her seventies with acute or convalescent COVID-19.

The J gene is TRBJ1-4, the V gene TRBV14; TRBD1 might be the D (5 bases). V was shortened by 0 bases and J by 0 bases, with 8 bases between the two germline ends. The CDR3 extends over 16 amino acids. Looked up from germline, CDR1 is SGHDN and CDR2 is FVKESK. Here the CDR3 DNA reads TGTGCCAGCAGCCAAGACAGGGCCGCAACTAATGAAAAACTGTTTTTT. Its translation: CASSQDRAATNEKLFF.

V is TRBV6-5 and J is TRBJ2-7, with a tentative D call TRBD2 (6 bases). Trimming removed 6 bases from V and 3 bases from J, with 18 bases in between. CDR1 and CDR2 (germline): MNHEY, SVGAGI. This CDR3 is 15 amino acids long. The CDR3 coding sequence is TGTGCCAGCAGGAGCGGGCTTACACTTGGCTACGAGCAGTACGTC. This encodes CASRSGLTLGYEQYV.

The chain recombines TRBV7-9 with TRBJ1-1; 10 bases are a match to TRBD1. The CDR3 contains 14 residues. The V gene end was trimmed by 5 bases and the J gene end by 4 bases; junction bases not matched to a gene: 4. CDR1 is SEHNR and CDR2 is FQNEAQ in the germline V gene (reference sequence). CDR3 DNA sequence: TGTGCCAGCAGCATCCGGACAGGGGGCACTGAAGCTTTCTTT. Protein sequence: CASSIRTGGTEAFF.

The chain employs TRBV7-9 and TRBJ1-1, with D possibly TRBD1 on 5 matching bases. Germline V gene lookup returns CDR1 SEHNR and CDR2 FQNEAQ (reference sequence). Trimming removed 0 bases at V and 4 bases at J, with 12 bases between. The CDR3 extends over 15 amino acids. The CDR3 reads CASSLAMGPTTEAFF. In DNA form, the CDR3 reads TGTGCCAGCAGCTTAGCGATGGGGCCAACCACTGAAGCTTTCTTT.

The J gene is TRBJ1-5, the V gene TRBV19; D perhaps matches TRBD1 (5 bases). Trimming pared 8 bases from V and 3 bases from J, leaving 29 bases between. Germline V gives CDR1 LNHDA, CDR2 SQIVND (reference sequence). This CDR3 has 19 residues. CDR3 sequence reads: CASGPVFDSDNLHNQPQHF. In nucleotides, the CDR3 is TGTGCCAGTGGCCCGGTCTTCGACAGCGACAACCTTCACAATCAGCCCCAGCATTTT. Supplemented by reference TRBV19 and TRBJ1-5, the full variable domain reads DGGITQSPKYLFRKEGQNVTLSCEQNLNHDAMYWYRQDPGQGLRLIYYSQIVNDFQKGDIAEGYSVSREKKESFPLTVTSAQKNPTAFYLCASGPVFDSDNLHNQPQHFGDGTRLSIL.

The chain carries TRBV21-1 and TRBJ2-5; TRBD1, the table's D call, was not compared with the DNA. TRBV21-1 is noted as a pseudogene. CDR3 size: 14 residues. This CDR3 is CASSTHRGGETQYF. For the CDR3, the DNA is TGTGCCAGCAGCACCCACAGGGGCGGGGAGACCCAGTACTTC.

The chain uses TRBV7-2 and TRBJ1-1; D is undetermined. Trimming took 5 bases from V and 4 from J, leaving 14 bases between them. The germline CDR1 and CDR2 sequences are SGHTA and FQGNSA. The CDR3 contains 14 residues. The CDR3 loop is CASSPHKGGTEAFF. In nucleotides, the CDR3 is TGTGCCAGCAGCCCCCACAAGGGAGGCACTGAAGCTTTCTTT.

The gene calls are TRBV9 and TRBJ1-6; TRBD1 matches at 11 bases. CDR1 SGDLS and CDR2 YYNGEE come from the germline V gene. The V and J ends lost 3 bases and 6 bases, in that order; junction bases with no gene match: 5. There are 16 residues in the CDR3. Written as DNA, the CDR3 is TGTGCCAGCAGCGCCGCCGGGACAGGGGGTAATTCACCCCTCCACTTT. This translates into CASSAAGTGGNSPLHF.

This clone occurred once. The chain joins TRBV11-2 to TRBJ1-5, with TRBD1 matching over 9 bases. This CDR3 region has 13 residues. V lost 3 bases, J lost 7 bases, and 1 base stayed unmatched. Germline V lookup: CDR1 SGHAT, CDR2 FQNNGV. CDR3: CASSLDRGQPQHF. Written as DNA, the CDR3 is TGTGCCAGCAGCTTGGACAGGGGACAGCCCCAGCATTTT. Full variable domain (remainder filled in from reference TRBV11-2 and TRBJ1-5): EAGVAQSPRYKIIEKRQSVAFWCNPISGHATLYWYQQILGQGPKLLIQFQNNGVVDDSQLPKDRFSAERLKGVDSTLKIQPAKLEDSAVYLCASSLDRGQPQHFGDGTRLSIL.

CDR3 coding DNA: TGCGCCAGCAGCCAAGCACTAGCGGGAGCGGGGGAGACCCAGTACTTC. Its translation: CASSQALAGAGETQYF. V gene TRBV4-3 combines with J gene TRBJ2-5, with TRBD2 matching over 11 bases. With 1 base clipped from V and 5 bases from J, the junction kept 6 bases outside the gene matches. This CDR3 has 16 residues. Germline loops: CDR1 LGHNA, CDR2 YSLEER.

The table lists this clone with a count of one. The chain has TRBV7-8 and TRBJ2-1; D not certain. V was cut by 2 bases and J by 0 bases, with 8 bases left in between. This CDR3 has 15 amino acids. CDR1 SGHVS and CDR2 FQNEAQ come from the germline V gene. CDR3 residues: CASSLKASSYNEQFF. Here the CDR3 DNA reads TGTGCCAGCAGCTTAAAGGCTAGCTCCTACAATGAGCAGTTCTTC.

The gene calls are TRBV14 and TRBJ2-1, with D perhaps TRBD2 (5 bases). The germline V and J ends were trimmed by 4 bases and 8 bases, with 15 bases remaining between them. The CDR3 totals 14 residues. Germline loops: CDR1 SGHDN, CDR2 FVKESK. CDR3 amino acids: CASSRQTRIDEQFF. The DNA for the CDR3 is TGTGCCAGCAGCCGCCAAACTAGAATCGATGAGCAGTTCTTC.

The CDR3 DNA is TGTGCCAGCTCACCTGGACAGGCTGGGGAGCAGTACGTC. It is translated as CASSPGQAGEQYV. The chain uses TRBV18 and TRBJ2-7; 7 bases fit TRBD1. V dropped 3 bases and J dropped 7; count of bases not matched to a gene: 6. The CDR3 has 13 amino acids. Germline CDR1 and CDR2: KGHSH and LQKENI.

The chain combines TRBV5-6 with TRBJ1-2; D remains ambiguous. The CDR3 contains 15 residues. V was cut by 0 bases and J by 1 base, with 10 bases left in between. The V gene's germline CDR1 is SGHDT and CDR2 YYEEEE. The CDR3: CASSLGGTFNYGYTF. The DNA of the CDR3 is TGTGCCAGCAGCTTGGGCGGAACTTTTAACTATGGCTACACCTTC.

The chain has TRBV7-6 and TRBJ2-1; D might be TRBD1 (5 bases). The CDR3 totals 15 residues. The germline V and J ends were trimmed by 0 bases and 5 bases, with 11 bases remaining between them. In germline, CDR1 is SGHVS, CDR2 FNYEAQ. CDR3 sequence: CASSLAPTRDNEQFF. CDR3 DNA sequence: TGTGCCAGCAGCTTAGCGCCGACCAGGGACAATGAGCAGTTCTTC.

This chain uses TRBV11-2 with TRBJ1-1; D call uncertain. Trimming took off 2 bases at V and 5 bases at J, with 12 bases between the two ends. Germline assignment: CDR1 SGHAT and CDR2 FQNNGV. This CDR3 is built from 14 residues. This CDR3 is CASSLPVLRTEAFF. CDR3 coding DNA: TGTGCCAGCAGCTTACCAGTCCTCAGGACTGAAGCTTTCTTT.

The CDR3 coding sequence is TGTGCCAGCAGCCAAGGGACAGGGGGTAGCTATGGCTACACCTTC. Translation gives CASSQGTGGSYGYTF. The chain links TRBV7-2 to TRBJ1-2; 11 nucleotides line up with TRBD1. CDR1 is SGHTA, CDR2 FQGNSA, per germline. This CDR3 contains 15 residues. After removal of 5 bases from V and 4 bases from J, the junction contained 6 bases not matched to a gene. Full variable domain (outside the CDR3, taken from reference TRBV7-2 and TRBJ1-2): GAGVSQSPSNKVTEKGKDVELRCDPISGHTALYWYRQSLGQGLEFLIYFQGNSAPDKSGLPSDRFSAERTGGSVSTLTIQRTQQEDSAVYLCASSQGTGGSYGYTFGSGTRLTVV.